Listed below are T cell receptor beta chains from one sample, sequenced in a study of response to subunit inactivated influenza vaccine. A single record per CDR3 protein comes from TCRdb applying MiXCR to the RT-PCR reads. The sample has roughly 700,000 distinct CDR3 sequences, 15% to 19% seen once. This specimen was PBMCs from blood, taken 11 to 12 days after vaccination. The receptor set was obtained from a man aged 50-60 years who received an inactivated influenza vaccine. The CDR3 runs from the conserved cysteine through the conserved F or W. The order of the fields is V gene, D gene, J gene, clone size, CDR3 DNA, CDR3 protein. A D gene is named only where the DNA matches it firmly. Size values are once, few and many counts, or a class for expanded clones, and some rows have none.

TRBV29-1	.	TRBJ1-2	many	TGCAGCGTGCAACAATACAATGGCTACACCTTC	CSVQQYNGYTF
TRBV12-3/TRBV12-4	TRBD2	TRBJ2-2	few	TGTGCCAGCAGTTCCCGTACCGGACTAGCGGGGATTACGAACACCGGGGAGCTGTTTTTT	CASSSRTGLAGITNTGELFF
TRBV19	.	TRBJ2-1	few	TGTGCCAGTAGCCAAGGAAAGGACCTCAATGAGCAGTTCTTC	CASSQGKDLNEQFF
TRBV6-2/TRBV6-3	.	TRBJ1-2	.	TGTGCCAGCAGCTACTCCTCTGGGGGTCGAGGTGGTGGCTACACCTTC	CASSYSSGGRGGGYTF
TRBV20-1	.	TRBJ2-5	many	TGCAGTGCTACCGTACTAGCTACAAAGACCCAGTACTTC	CSATVLATKTQYF
TRBV7-3	TRBD1	TRBJ2-3	.	TGTGCCAGCAGCCGGGGACAGGGATTACCAGATACGCAGTATTTT	CASSRGQGLPDTQYF
TRBV7-8	TRBD2	TRBJ2-5	once	TGTGCCAGCAGCTCGGGGAGGGCACCTGTCGGCAGGGAGACCCAGTACTTC	CASSSGRAPVGRETQYF
TRBV7-9	.	TRBJ2-5	many	TGTGCCAGCAGCTCACAGGGAAGGCAGACCCAGTACTTC	CASSSQGRQTQYF
TRBV28	.	TRBJ2-3	.	TGTGCCAGCAGTTCCGAGGACAGTATCTACACAGATACGCAGTATTTT	CASSSEDSIYTDTQYF
TRBV30	.	TRBJ2-1	.	TGTGCCTGGAGCCCTCACCGACCCTACAATGAGCAGTTCTTC	CAWSPHRPYNEQFF
TRBV7-9	TRBD2	TRBJ2-1	many	TGTGCCAGCAGCTCACTAGCGGGAGGGGAAAACTACAATGAGCAGTTCTTC	CASSSLAGGENYNEQFF
TRBV7-9	.	TRBJ2-2	.	TGTGCCAGCAGCTTACGGGGATACCACACCGGGGAGCTGTTTTTT	CASSLRGYHTGELFF
TRBV29-1	TRBD1	TRBJ2-1	few	TGCAGCGTTGTAGGGGGCCCCAGCTCCTACAATGAGCAGTTCTTC	CSVVGGPSSYNEQFF
TRBV20-1	.	TRBJ2-2	few	TGCAGTGCTAGAGGGGCACAAGGTGCCGGGGAGCTGTTTTTT	CSARGAQGAGELFF
TRBV15	.	TRBJ1-1	.	TGTGCCACCAGCAGGGAGAAAAGAGCCAATGAAGCTTTCTTT	CATSREKRANEAFF
TRBV18	.	TRBJ2-1	.	TGTGCCAGCACCCCTAGCTCCTACAATGAGCAGTTCTTC	CASTPSSYNEQFF
TRBV12-3/TRBV12-4	.	TRBJ2-2	few	TGTGCCAGCACCCACGGGCCCACCGGGGAGCTGTTTTTT	CASTHGPTGELFF
TRBV4-3	TRBD1	TRBJ1-3	many	TGCGCCAGCAGCCAGGAGGGGCAGGGGGCGATGGCTGGAAACACCATATATTTT	CASSQEGQGAMAGNTIYF
TRBV12-3/TRBV12-4	TRBD2	TRBJ2-7	few	TGTGCCAGCAGTTTAGCTAGGGGACCGGGGGGCTACGAGCAGTACTTC	CASSLARGPGGYEQYF
TRBV5-1	.	TRBJ1-2	many	TGCGCCAGCAGCTCGGGGACCGGGAACTATGGCTACACCTTC	CASSSGTGNYGYTF
TRBV6-1	.	TRBJ1-1	.	TGTGCCAGCAGCTTTCACTCTACGAACACTGAAGCTTTCTTT	CASSFHSTNTEAFF
TRBV7-3	.	TRBJ2-3	.	TGTGCCAGCAGCTTTGCGGGGAGGCATGGGGATACGCAGTATTTT	CASSFAGRHGDTQYF
TRBV21-1	.	TRBJ1-6	.	TGTGCCAGCAGCAAAGCCTCGGGACAGTGGTGTAATTCACCCCTCCACTTT	CASSKASGQWCNSPLHF
TRBV4-2	TRBD1	TRBJ2-5	.	TGTGCCAGCAGCCCTTCCGGGACAGGGCGTGAGACCCAGTACTTC	CASSPSGTGRETQYF
TRBV3-1	TRBD1	TRBJ1-1	few	TGTGCCAGCAGCCAAGGGACAGGGGATTGGCACACTGAAGCTTTCTTT	CASSQGTGDWHTEAFF
TRBV7-8	.	TRBJ1-1	many	TGTGCCAGCAGCTTTGAGGTAGCAGGGGCCACTGAAGCTTTCTTT	CASSFEVAGATEAFF
TRBV7-2	TRBD2	TRBJ2-7	few	TGTGCCAGCAGCCATTCCGGGACTACGGCCTACGAGCAGTACTTC	CASSHSGTTAYEQYF
TRBV27	TRBD1	TRBJ2-7	.	TGTGCCAGCGCCGTTGACAGGGCCTACGAGCAGTACTTC	CASAVDRAYEQYF
TRBV20-1	TRBD1	TRBJ2-2	few	TGCAGTGCTAGAGATTTGGGACAGGAGATCACCGGGGAGCTGTTTTTT	CSARDLGQEITGELFF
TRBV19	TRBD2	TRBJ2-3	.	TGTGCCAGTAGCGGACTAGCGGGGAACACAGATACGCAGTATTTT	CASSGLAGNTDTQYF
TRBV5-1	TRBD2	TRBJ2-5	many	TGCGCCAGCAGCTTGACCAGCGGGAGGGAGTACCAAGAGACCCAGTACTTC	CASSLTSGREYQETQYF
TRBV12-3/TRBV12-4	TRBD2	TRBJ2-3	.	TGTGCCAGCAGTTTCGCGGGAGGCGTAGCAGATACGCAGTATTTT	CASSFAGGVADTQYF
TRBV6-2/TRBV6-3	.	TRBJ2-7	.	TGTGCCAGCAGGCGACGGGACGGACCCTACGAGCAGTACTTC	CASRRRDGPYEQYF
TRBV2	.	TRBJ2-2	.	TGTGCCAGCAGTGATTGGGAAAATTGGGGCGGGGAGCTGTTTTTT	CASSDWENWGGELFF
TRBV7-3	TRBD1	TRBJ2-7	.	TGTGCCAGCAGCCCGGGACAGGGAGGGTCCTACGAGCAGTACTTC	CASSPGQGGSYEQYF
TRBV28	.	TRBJ2-7	.	TGTGCCAGCAGTTCCGCAACCTACAGGTTCTACGAGCAGTACTTC	CASSSATYRFYEQYF
TRBV5-1	.	TRBJ1-6	.	TGCGCCAGCAGCTTGGTGGCTGGACGGGATAATTCACCCCTCCACTTT	CASSLVAGRDNSPLHF
TRBV14	.	TRBJ2-7	.	TGTGCCAGCAGCCAAGATCCTCGGCAGGCCGCCTACGAGCAGTACTTC	CASSQDPRQAAYEQYF
TRBV11-2	TRBD1	TRBJ1-2	few	TGTGCCAGCAGCTTAGAGGGGGGACAGGGGGCGGTGATCCGTGGCTACACCTTC	CASSLEGGQGAVIRGYTF
TRBV7-9	TRBD1	TRBJ2-1	.	TGTGCCAGCAGCTTTCTCCGGGACAGGGGTGGAGGTGAGCAGTTCTTC	CASSFLRDRGGGEQFF
TRBV20-1	TRBD2	TRBJ2-7	.	TGCAGTGCTAGAGTAGGGAGCGGGGGCTACGAGCAGTACTTC	CSARVGSGGYEQYF
TRBV12-3/TRBV12-4	TRBD2	TRBJ2-2	.	TGTGCCAGCAGTTTACCAAGCGGGAGGGGACCCGGGGAGCTGTTTTTT	CASSLPSGRGPGELFF
TRBV5-6	TRBD2	TRBJ2-1	many	TGTGCCAGCAGCCCATGGACTAGTTACAATGAGCAGTTCTTC	CASSPWTSYNEQFF
TRBV10-3	TRBD1	TRBJ1-3	many	TGTGCCATCAGAGGACAGGGGTTGGGAAACACCATATATTTT	CAIRGQGLGNTIYF
TRBV12-3/TRBV12-4	TRBD1	TRBJ2-3	.	TGTGCCAGCAGTTCCGGGACAGAGCATATTACTAGCACAGATACGCAGTATTTT	CASSSGTEHITSTDTQYF
TRBV6-2/TRBV6-3	.	TRBJ2-7	few	TGTGCCAGCAGTTACGGACAGACCTCCTACGAGCAGTACTTC	CASSYGQTSYEQYF
TRBV6-1	TRBD1	TRBJ1-3	.	TGTGCCAGCAGCCGGGACAGGGTTTCTGGAAACACCATATATTTT	CASSRDRVSGNTIYF
TRBV10-3	TRBD2	TRBJ2-3	.	TGTGCCATCAGTATAGCGGGAGGACGGGCAGATACGCAGTATTTT	CAISIAGGRADTQYF
TRBV7-8	TRBD1	TRBJ2-5	few	TGTGCCAGCAGCTATGGACAGGGAAAGACCCAGTACTTC	CASSYGQGKTQYF
TRBV14	.	TRBJ2-1	.	TGTGCCAGCGGGGCGCTCTCCTACAATGAGCAGTTCTTC	CASGALSYNEQFF
TRBV3-1	TRBD1	TRBJ1-2	.	TGTGCCAGCAGCCAACTTCGGACAGGCTATGGCTACACCTTC	CASSQLRTGYGYTF
TRBV20-1	.	TRBJ2-7	.	TGCAGTGCTAGAGATATTTCGCGCCGAGGAACGGGAGACGAGCAGTACTTC	CSARDISRRGTGDEQYF
TRBV3-1	.	TRBJ1-6	.	TGTGCCAGCAGCCAAGGAGTGGTCTCGAATAATTCACCCCTCCACTTT	CASSQGVVSNNSPLHF
TRBV15	.	TRBJ2-5	many	TGTGCCACCAGCAGATCCCGAGGCCGGGAGACCCAGTACTTC	CATSRSRGRETQYF
TRBV29-1	.	TRBJ2-1	medium-sized	TGCAGCGTTGTAAGGGGTCAGCCCAATGAGCAGTTCTTC	CSVVRGQPNEQFF
TRBV4-3	TRBD1	TRBJ2-7	.	TGCGCCAGCAGCCAAGATTCGGCGGGACAGGGGTTCTACGAGCAGTACTTC	CASSQDSAGQGFYEQYF
TRBV27	TRBD2	TRBJ2-7	.	TGTGCCAGCAGTTTTAGACTAGCGGGAGGGCCCTACGAGCAGTACTTC	CASSFRLAGGPYEQYF
TRBV7-9	.	TRBJ2-3	.	TGTGCCAGCAGCAAGGGTCTGGGGGCAGATACGCAGTATTTT	CASSKGLGADTQYF
TRBV6-2/TRBV6-3	.	TRBJ1-2	.	TGTGCCAGCAGTTACTCGACAGCTTATGGCTACACCTTC	CASSYSTAYGYTF